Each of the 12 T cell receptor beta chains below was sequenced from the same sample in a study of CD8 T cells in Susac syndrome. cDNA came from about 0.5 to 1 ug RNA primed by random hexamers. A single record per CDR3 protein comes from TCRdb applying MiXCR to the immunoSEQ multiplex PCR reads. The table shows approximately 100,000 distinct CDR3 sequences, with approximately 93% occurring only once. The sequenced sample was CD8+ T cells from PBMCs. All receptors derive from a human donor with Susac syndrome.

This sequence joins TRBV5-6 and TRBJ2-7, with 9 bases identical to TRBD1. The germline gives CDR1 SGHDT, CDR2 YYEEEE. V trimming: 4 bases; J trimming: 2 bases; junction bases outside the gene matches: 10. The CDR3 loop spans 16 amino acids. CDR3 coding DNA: TGTGCCAGCAGCCCGGGACAGGGAGGGCGAACCTACGAGCAGTACTTC. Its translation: CASSPGQGGRTYEQYF.

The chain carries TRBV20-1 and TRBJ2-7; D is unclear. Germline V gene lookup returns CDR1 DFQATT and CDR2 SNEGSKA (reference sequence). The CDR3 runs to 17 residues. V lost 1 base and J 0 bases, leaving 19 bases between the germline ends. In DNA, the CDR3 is TGCAGTGCTAGAGGGGGTTTGGTAGACAAACTCTCCTACGAGCAGTACTTC. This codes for CSARGGLVDKLSYEQYF.

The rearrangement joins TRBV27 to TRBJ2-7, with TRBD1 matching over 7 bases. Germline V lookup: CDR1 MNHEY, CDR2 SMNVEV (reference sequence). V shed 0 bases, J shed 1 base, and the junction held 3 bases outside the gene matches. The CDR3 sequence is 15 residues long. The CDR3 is CASSLSRGQSYEQYF. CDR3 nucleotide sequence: TGTGCCAGCAGTTTATCCAGGGGACAGTCCTACGAGCAGTACTTC.

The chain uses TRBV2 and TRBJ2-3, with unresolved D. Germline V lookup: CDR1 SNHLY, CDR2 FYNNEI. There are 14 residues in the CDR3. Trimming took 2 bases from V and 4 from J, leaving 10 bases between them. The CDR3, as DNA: TGTGCCAGCAGTGAACAAGGGAACCCAGATACGCAGTATTTT. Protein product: CASSEQGNPDTQYF.

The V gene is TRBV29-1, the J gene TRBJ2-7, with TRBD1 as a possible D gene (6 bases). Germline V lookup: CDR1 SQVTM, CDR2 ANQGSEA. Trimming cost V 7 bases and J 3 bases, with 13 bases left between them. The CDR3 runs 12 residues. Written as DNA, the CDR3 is TGCAGCGCTAGACAGGCTGGCTACGAGCAGTACTTC. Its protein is CSARQAGYEQYF.

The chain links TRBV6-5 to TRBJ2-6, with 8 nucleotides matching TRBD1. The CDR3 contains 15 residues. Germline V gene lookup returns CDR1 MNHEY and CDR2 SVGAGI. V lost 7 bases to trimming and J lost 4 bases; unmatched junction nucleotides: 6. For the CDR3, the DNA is TGTGCCAGCACCAGGGGGCAGGGAGGGGCCAACGTCCTGACTTTC. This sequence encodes CASTRGQGGANVLTF.

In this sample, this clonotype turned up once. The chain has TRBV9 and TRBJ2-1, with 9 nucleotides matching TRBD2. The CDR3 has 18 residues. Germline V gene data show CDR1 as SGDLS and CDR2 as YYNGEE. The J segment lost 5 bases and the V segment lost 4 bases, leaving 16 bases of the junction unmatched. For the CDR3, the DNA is TGTGCCAGCAGCCACCCTCTTTTAGCGGGAGAAGGACACAATGAGCAGTTCTTC. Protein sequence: CASSHPLLAGEGHNEQFF.

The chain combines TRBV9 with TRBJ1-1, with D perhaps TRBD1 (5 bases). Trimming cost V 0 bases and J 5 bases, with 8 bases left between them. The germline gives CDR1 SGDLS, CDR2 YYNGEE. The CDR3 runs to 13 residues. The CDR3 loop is CASSVARGTEAFF. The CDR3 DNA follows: TGTGCCAGCAGCGTAGCCCGGGGGACTGAAGCTTTCTTT.

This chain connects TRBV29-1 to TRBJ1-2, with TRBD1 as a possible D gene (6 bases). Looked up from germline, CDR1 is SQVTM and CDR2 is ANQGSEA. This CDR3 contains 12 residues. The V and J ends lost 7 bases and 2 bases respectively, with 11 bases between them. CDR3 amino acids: CSGLDSNYGYTF. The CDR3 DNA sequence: TGCAGCGGGCTGGACAGCAACTATGGCTACACCTTC. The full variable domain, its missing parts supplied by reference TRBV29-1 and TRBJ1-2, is SAVISQKPSRDICQRGTSLTIQCQVDSQVTMMFWYRQQPGQSLTLIATANQGSEATYESGFVIDKFPISRPNLTFSTLTVSNMSPEDSSIYLCSGLDSNYGYTFGSGTRLTVV.

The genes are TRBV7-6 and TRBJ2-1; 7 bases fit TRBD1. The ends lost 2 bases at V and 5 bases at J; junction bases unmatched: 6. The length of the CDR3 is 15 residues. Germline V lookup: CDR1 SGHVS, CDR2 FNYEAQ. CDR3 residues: CASSLPTGLDNEQFF. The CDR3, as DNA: TGTGCCAGCAGCTTACCGACAGGGCTAGACAATGAGCAGTTCTTC.

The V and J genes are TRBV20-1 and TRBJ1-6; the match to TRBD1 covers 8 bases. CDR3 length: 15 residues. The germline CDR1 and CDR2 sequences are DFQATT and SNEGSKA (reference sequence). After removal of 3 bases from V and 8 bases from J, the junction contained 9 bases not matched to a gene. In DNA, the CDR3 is TGCAGTGCTAGCGAGGACAGGGTGGACCATTCACCCCTCCACTTT. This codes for CSASEDRVDHSPLHF.

CDR3 residues: CSARGAVTSYEQYF. CDR3 DNA: TGCAGTGCTAGAGGGGCCGTTACCTCCTACGAGCAGTACTTC. The V gene is TRBV20-1, the J gene TRBJ2-7; D remains ambiguous. The CDR3 covers 14 residues. Germline V gene sequence: CDR1 DFQATT, CDR2 SNEGSKA (reference sequence). Trimming took off 1 base at V and 0 bases at J, with 10 bases between the two ends.